The sequence of this T cell receptor beta chain was determined in a study of immune heterogeneity within non-small cell lung tumors. In the study overall: In total, the tumors were 4 squamous cell carcinomas, some ten non-squamous carcinomas and 1 not otherwise specified.

With 600 ng used per sample, the template was genomic DNA from bulk tumor. Multiple biopsies spaced far apart were taken from each primary tumor during surgery. Before undergoing curative surgery, patients had newly diagnosed non-small cell lung cancer that was untreated. TCR beta CDR3 regions came from multiplex PCR with 32 forward V and 13 reverse J primers. A single record per CDR3 protein comes from TCRdb applying MiXCR to the multiplex PCR reads. The repertoire has about 15,000 distinct CDR3 sequences, roughly 29% of them found once; the top ten carry roughly 3.9%. This CDR3 region has 12 residues. Germline V CDR1 and CDR2: SGHKS, YYEKEE (reference sequence). The V and J ends lost 0 bases and 7 bases respectively, with 8 bases between them. Judged by abundance, this clonotype is medium-sized. As yet, its antigen is unknown. Regarding the study as a whole: Local tumor mutational burden and local T-cell repertoire clonality showed a moderate significant correlation, R 0.3 to 0.35. Multiple tumor sites within a patient showed recurrence of identical dominant CDR3 beta clonotypes; site-unique high-frequency clones were present as well.

The receptor's source is a man aged 35 to 55 with non-small cell lung cancer. The J gene is TRBJ2-7, the V gene TRBV5-5; D is uncertain. Input material: lung tumor tissue. CDR3 region: CASSLGWHEQYF. As DNA, the CDR3 is TGTGCCAGCAGCTTGGGGTGGCATGAGCAGTACTTC.